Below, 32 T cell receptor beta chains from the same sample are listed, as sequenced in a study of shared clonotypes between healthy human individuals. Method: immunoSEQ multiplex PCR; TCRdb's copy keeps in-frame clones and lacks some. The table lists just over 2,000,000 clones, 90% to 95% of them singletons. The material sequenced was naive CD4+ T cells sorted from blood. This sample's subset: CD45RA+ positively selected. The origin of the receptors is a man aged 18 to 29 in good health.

In DNA, the CDR3 is TGTGCCAGCAGATCCGGGACAAACTACGAGCAGTACTTC. Encoded protein: CASRSGTNYEQYF. The chain couples TRBV7-2 to TRBJ2-7; tentative D call: TRBD1 (6 bases). Trimming took off 6 bases at V and 3 bases at J, with 12 bases between the two ends. Germline V CDR1 and CDR2: SGHTA, FQGNSA. The CDR3 covers 13 residues. Filled out from reference TRBV7-2 and TRBJ2-7, the complete variable domain reads GAGVSQSPSNKVTEKGKDVELRCDPISGHTALYWYRQSLGQGLEFLIYFQGNSAPDKSGLPSDRFSAERTGGSVSTLTIQRTQQEDSAVYLCASRSGTNYEQYFGPGTRLTVT.

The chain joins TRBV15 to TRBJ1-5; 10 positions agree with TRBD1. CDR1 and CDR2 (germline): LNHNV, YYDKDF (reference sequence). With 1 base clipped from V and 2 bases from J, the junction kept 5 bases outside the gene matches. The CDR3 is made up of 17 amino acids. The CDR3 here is CATSRGTGTGGNQPQHF. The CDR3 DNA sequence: TGTGCCACCAGCAGAGGAACCGGGACAGGGGGCAATCAGCCCCAGCATTTT.

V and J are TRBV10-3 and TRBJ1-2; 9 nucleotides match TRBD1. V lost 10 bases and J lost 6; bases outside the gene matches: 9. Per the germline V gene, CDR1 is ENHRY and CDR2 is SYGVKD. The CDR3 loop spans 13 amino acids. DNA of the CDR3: TGTGCCACGGCCCGGGGACAGGGCGATGGCTACACCTTC. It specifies CATARGQGDGYTF.

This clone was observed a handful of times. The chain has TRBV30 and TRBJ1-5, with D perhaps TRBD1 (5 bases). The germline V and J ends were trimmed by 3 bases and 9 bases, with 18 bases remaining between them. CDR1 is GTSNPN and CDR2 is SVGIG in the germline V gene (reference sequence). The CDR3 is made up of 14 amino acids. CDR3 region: CAWSAGTENRPQHF. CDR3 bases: TGTGCCTGGAGCGCCGGGACGGAAAATAGGCCCCAGCATTTT.

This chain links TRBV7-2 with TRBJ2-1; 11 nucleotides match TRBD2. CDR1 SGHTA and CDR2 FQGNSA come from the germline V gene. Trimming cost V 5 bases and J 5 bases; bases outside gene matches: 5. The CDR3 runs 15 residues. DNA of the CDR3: TGTGCCAGCAGCCCGACTAGCGGGGCTCACAATGAGCAGTTCTTC. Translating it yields CASSPTSGAHNEQFF.

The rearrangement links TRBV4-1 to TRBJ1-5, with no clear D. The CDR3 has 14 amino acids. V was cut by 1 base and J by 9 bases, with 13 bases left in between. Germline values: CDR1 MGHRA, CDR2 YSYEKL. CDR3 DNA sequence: TGCGCCAGCAGCCAAGGGGAGACCGGGTGGCCCCAGCATTTT. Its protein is CASSQGETGWPQHF.

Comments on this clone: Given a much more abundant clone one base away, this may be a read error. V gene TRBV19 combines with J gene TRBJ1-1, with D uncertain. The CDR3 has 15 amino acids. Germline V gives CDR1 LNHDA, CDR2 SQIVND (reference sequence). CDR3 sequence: CASSPIGGMNTETFF. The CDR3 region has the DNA TGTGCCAGTAGTCCGATAGGTGGTATGAACACTGAAACTTTCTTT. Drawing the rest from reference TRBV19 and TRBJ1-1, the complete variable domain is DGGITQSPKYLFRKEGQNVTLSCEQNLNHDAMYWYRQDPGQGLRLIYYSQIVNDFQKGDIAEGYSVSREKKESFPLTVTSAQKNPTAFYLCASSPIGGMNTETFFGQGTRLTVV.

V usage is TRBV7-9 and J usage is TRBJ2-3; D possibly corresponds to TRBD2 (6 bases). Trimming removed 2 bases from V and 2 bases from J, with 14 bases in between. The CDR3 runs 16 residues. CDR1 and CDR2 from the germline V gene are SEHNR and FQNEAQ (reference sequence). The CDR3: CASSLSRDFYTDTQYF. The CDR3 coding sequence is TGTGCCAGCAGCTTAAGCAGGGACTTCTACACAGATACGCAGTATTTT.

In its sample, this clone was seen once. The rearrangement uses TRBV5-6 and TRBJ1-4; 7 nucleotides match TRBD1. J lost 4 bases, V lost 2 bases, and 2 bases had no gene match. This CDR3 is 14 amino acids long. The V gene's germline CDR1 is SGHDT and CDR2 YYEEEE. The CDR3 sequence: CASSLQGINEKLFF. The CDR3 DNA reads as TGTGCCAGCAGCTTACAGGGGATTAATGAAAAACTGTTTTTT.

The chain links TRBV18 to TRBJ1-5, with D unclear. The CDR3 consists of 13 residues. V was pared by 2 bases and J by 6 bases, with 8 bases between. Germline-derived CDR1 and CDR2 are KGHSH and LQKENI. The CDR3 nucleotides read TGTGCCAGCTCACCAACGGTTCTTCAGCCCCAGCATTTT. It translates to CASSPTVLQPQHF.

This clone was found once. The CDR3 protein is CASSLSWWPVHTYEQYF. CDR3 nucleotides: TGTGCCAGCAGCTTAAGCTGGTGGCCGGTCCATACCTACGAGCAGTACTTC. The gene calls are TRBV11-2 and TRBJ2-7, with unresolved D. Germline V lookup: CDR1 SGHAT, CDR2 FQNNGV. The V end was cut by 2 bases, the J end by 2 bases, with 19 bases between. The CDR3 sequence is 17 residues long.

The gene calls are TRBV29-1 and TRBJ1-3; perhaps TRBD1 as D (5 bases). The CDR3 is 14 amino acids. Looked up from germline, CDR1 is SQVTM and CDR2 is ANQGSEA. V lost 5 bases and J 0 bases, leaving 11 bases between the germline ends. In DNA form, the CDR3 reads TGCAGCGTTACCGGGGGTCTCTCTGGAAACACCATATATTTT. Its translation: CSVTGGLSGNTIYF.

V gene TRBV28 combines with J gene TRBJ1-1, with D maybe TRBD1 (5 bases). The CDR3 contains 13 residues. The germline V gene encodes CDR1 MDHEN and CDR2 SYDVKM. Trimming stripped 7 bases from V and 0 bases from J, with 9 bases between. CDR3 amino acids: CASTWGVNTEAFF. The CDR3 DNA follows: TGTGCCAGCACCTGGGGGGTGAACACTGAAGCTTTCTTT.

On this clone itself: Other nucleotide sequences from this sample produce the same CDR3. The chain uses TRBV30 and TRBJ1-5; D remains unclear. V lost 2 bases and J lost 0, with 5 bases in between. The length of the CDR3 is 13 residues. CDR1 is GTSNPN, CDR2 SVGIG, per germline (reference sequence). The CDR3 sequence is CAWSLDSNQPQHF. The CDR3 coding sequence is TGTGCCTGGAGTTTAGATAGCAATCAGCCCCAGCATTTT.

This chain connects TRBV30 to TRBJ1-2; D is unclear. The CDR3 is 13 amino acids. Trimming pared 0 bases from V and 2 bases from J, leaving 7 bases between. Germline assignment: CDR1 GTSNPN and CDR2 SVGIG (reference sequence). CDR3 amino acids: CAWSVWKNYGYTF. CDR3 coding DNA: TGTGCCTGGAGTGTTTGGAAAAACTATGGCTACACCTTC.

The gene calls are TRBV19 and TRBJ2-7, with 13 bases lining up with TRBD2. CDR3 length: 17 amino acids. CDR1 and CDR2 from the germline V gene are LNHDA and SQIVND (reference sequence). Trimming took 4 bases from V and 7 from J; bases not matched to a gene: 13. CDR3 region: CASSRTSGSWDLGEQYF. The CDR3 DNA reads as TGTGCCAGTAGTAGGACTAGCGGGAGTTGGGATTTGGGTGAGCAGTACTTC.

CDR3 sequence (DNA): TGTGCCAGCAGTTACTCGAGGCAGGGGCCGTTTGATGAGCAGTTCTTC. This sequence encodes CASSYSRQGPFDEQFF. This rearrangement joins TRBV6-6 to TRBJ2-1; possible D gene TRBD1, 6 bases. The CDR3 covers 16 residues. V was shortened by 0 bases and J by 8 bases, with 17 bases between the two germline ends. CDR1 is MNHNY, CDR2 SVGAGI, per germline (reference sequence).

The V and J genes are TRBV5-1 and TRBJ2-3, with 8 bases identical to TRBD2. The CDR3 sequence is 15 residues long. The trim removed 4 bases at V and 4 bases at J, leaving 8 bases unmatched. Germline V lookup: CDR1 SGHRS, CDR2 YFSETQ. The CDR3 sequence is CASSMGSGSSDTQYF. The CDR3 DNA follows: TGCGCCAGCAGCATGGGGAGCGGGAGTTCAGATACGCAGTATTTT.

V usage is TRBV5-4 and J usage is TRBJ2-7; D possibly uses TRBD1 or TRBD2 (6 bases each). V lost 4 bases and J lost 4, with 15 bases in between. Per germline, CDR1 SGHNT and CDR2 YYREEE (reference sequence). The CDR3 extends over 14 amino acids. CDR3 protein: CASSRGDGPYEQYF. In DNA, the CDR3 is TGTGCCAGCAGCAGGGGGGACGGTCCGTACGAGCAGTACTTC. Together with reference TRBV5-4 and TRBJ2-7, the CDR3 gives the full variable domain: ETGVTQSPTHLIKTRGQQVTLRCSSQSGHNTVSWYQQALGQGPQFIFQYYREEENGRGNFPPRFSGLQFPNYSSELNVNALELDDSALYLCASSRGDGPYEQYFGPGTRLTVT.

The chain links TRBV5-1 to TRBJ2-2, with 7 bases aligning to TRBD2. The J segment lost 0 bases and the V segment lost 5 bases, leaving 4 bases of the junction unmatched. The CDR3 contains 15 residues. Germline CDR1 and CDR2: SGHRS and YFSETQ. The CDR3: CASRGEGPNTGELFF. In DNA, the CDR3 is TGCGCCAGCAGAGGGGAGGGTCCGAACACCGGGGAGCTGTTTTTT.

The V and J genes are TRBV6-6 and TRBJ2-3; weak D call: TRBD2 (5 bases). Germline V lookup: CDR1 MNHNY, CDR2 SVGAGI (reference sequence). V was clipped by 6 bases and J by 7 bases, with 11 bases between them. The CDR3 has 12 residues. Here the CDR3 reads CASRSGLYTQYF. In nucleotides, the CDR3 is TGTGCCAGCAGAAGCGGACTCTATACGCAGTATTTT.

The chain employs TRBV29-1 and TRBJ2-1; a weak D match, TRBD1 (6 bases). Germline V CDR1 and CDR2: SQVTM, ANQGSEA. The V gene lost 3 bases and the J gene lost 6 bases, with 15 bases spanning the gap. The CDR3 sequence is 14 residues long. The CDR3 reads CSVDDRRYGNEQFF. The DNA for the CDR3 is TGCAGCGTTGATGACAGGCGTTACGGCAATGAGCAGTTCTTC.

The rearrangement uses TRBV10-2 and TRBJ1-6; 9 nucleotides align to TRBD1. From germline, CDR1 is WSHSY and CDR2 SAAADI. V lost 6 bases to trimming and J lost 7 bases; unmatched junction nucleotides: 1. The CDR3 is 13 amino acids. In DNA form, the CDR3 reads TGCGCCAGCAGAGGGACAGGGAATTCACCCCTCCACTTT. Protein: CASRGTGNSPLHF.

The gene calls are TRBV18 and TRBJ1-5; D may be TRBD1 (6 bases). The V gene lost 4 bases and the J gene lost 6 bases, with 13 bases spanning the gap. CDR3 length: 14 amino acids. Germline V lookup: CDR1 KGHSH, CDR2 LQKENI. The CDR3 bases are TGTGCCAGCTCACGACGGGGGGGCAGTCAGCCCCAGCATTTT. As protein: CASSRRGGSQPQHF. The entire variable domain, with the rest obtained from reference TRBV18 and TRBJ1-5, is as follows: NAGVMQNPRHLVRRRGQEARLRCSPMKGHSHVYWYRQLPEEGLKFMVYLQKENIIDESGMPKERFSAEFPKEGPSILRIQQVVRGDSAAYFCASSRRGGSQPQHFGDGTRLSIL.

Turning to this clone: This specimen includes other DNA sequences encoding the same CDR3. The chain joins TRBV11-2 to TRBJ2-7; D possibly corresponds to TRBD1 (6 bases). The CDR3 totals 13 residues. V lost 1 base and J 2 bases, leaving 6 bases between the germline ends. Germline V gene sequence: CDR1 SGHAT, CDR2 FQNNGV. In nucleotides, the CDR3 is TGTGCCAGCAGCTTAGGGACAGCCTACGAGCAGTACTTC. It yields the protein CASSLGTAYEQYF.

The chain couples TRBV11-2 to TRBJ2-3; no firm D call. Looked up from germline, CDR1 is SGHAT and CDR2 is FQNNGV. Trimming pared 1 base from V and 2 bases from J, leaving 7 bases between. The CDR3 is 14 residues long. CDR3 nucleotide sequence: TGTGCCAGCAGCTTAGGGGTGCCCACAGATACGCAGTATTTT. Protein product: CASSLGVPTDTQYF.

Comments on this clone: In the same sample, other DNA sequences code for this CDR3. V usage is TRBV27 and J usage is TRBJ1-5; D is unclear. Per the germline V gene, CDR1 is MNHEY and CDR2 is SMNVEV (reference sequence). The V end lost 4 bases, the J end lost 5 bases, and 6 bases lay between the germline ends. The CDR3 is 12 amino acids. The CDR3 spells CASSSGDQPQHF. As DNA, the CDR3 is TGTGCCAGCAGTTCTGGGGATCAGCCCCAGCATTTT.

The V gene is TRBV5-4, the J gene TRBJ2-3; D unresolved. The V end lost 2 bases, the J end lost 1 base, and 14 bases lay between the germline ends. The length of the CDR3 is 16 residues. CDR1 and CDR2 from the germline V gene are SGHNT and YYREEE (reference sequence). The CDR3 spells CASSLLIVGGTDTQYF. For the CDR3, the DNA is TGTGCCAGCAGCTTATTAATAGTAGGTGGCACAGATACGCAGTATTTT. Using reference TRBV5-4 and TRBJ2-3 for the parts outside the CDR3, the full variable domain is ETGVTQSPTHLIKTRGQQVTLRCSSQSGHNTVSWYQQALGQGPQFIFQYYREEENGRGNFPPRFSGLQFPNYSSELNVNALELDDSALYLCASSLLIVGGTDTQYFGPGTRLTVL.

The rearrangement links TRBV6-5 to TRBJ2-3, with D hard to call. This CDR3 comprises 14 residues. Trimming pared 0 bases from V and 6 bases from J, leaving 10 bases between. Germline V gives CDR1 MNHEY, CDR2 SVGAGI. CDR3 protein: CASSYSITQDTQYF. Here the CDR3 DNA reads TGTGCCAGCAGTTACTCGATCACCCAGGATACGCAGTATTTT.

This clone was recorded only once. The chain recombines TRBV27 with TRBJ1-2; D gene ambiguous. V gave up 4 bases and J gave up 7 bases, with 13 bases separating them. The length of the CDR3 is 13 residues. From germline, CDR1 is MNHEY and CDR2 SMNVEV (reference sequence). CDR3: CASSSAPKGGYTF. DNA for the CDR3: TGTGCCAGCAGTTCGGCCCCGAAGGGTGGCTACACCTTC.

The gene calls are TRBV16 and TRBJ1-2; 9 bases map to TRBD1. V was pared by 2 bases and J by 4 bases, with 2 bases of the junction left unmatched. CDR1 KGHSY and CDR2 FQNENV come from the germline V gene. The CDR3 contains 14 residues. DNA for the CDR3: TGTGCCAGCAGCCAAAACAGGGGGCTCTATGGCTACACCTTC. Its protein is CASSQNRGLYGYTF.

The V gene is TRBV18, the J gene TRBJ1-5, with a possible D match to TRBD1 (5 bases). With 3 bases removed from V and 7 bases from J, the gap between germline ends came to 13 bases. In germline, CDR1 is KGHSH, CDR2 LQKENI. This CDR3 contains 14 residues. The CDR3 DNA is TGTGCCAGCTCACCTGGAGCAGGGCTACAGCCCCAGCATTTT. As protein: CASSPGAGLQPQHF.